The 11 T cell receptor beta chains given below trace back to one sample, sequenced in a study of shared clonotypes between healthy human individuals. Only in-frame clones appear in the TCRdb table, and some are missing; sequencing was by immunoSEQ multiplex PCR. Of approximately 2,000,000 clones in the sample, under 95% were seen once. The source material was naive CD4+ T cells from PBMCs. As for subset: CD45RA+ positively selected. These receptors all stem from a man aged 18-30 years in good health. Some clones in this sample may be carry-over from other donors' samples.

This clone was counted only a few times. Other nucleotide sequences from this sample produce the same CDR3. This chain uses TRBV7-9 with TRBJ2-2; TRBD1 is a possible D gene (6 bases). Germline loops: CDR1 SEHNR, CDR2 FQNEAQ (reference sequence). Deletions cut 5 bases from V and 2 bases from J, with 9 bases between. The CDR3 sequence is 14 residues long. CDR3 sequence (DNA): TGTGCCAGCAGCCCGGACAGAAACACCGGGGAGCTGTTTTTT. Residues: CASSPDRNTGELFF.

The CDR3: CASSLDRGPGNTIYF. For the CDR3, the DNA is TGTGCCAGCAGCTTAGATCGAGGGCCTGGAAACACCATATATTTT. The chain is built from TRBV7-9 and TRBJ1-3; the D is unclear. Germline V CDR1 and CDR2: SEHNR, FQNEAQ (reference sequence). V lost 1 base, J lost 2 bases, and 9 bases lay in between. The CDR3 spans 15 residues.

This clone was found once. V gene TRBV11-1 combines with J gene TRBJ2-3; D is perhaps TRBD2 (5 bases). Trimming took 2 bases from V and 4 from J, leaving 13 bases between them. The CDR3 loop spans 15 amino acids. Germline CDR1 and CDR2: SGHAT and FQDESV (reference sequence). CDR3 in DNA: TGTGCCAGCAGCTTACGAGGGTATGAGGCAGATACGCAGTATTTT. Translation gives CASSLRGYEADTQYF.

The V and J genes are TRBV5-1 and TRBJ2-7, with D uncertain. This CDR3 comprises 12 residues. The V end lost 3 bases, the J end lost 7 bases, and 11 bases lay between the germline ends. Per the germline V gene, CDR1 is SGHRS and CDR2 is YFSETQ. The chain's CDR3 is CASSSDTVEQYF. CDR3 in DNA: TGCGCCAGCAGCTCCGACACTGTTGAGCAGTACTTC.

V gene TRBV7-9 combines with J gene TRBJ2-1, with 11 bases that match TRBD2. Losses at the gene ends were 1 base for V and 8 bases for J; bases not matched to a gene: 13. Germline lookup yields CDR1 SEHNR and CDR2 FQNEAQ (reference sequence). This CDR3 has 18 amino acids. The CDR3 spells CASSLVKWTSGFDDEQFF. CDR3 DNA sequence: TGTGCCAGCAGCTTAGTGAAATGGACTAGCGGGTTTGACGATGAGCAGTTCTTC.

This clone was detected only a few times. The chain is built from TRBV6-1 and TRBJ1-1; maybe TRBD1 (5 bases). The V gene's germline CDR1 is MNHNS and CDR2 SASEGT. This CDR3 region has 12 residues. The V gene lost 11 bases and the J gene lost 4 bases, with 14 bases spanning the gap. The CDR3 sequence: CAVSGRVTEAFF. The CDR3 coding sequence is TGTGCCGTGTCGGGCAGGGTCACTGAAGCTTTCTTT.

V usage is TRBV11-3 and J usage is TRBJ2-1; possible D gene TRBD2, 5 bases. The germline V gene has CDR1 SGHNT and CDR2 YENEEA. The length of the CDR3 is 16 residues. With 1 base removed from V and 7 bases from J, the gap between germline ends came to 17 bases. The CDR3 nucleotides are TGTGCCAGCAGCTTAGGGGATTTGGACTCTCTAAATGAGCAGTTCTTC. Its translation: CASSLGDLDSLNEQFF.

Comment on this clone: This sample includes further DNA sequences coding for the same CDR3. CDR3 DNA sequence: TGTGCCAGCAGGTCAGGGGGTTACGGCTACACCTTC. Protein sequence: CASRSGGYGYTF. The chain joins TRBV2 to TRBJ1-2, with 7 bases that match TRBD1. In germline, CDR1 is SNHLY, CDR2 FYNNEI. The junction had 6 bases not matched to a gene; V was cut back by 6 bases and J by 8 bases. This CDR3 is 12 amino acids long.

The chain combines TRBV7-2 with TRBJ2-3; D not certain. Germline loops: CDR1 SGHTA, CDR2 FQGNSA. Trimming left V 5 bases short and J 0 bases short, with 12 bases between. This CDR3 contains 15 residues. CDR3 in DNA: TGTGCCAGCAGCGACGGCGTTTTCAGCACAGATACGCAGTATTTT. Protein sequence: CASSDGVFSTDTQYF.

CDR3 in DNA: TGCGCCAGCAGCCCTGGGACTAGCGCGTTCAGGACAGATACGCAGTATTTT. Its protein product is CASSPGTSAFRTDTQYF. The chain recombines TRBV5-1 with TRBJ2-3; TRBD2 matches at 10 bases. CDR3 length equals 17 residues. Germline assignment: CDR1 SGHRS and CDR2 YFSETQ. Trimming removed 4 bases from V and 3 bases from J; junction bases left unmatched: 11.

Here the CDR3 DNA reads TGTGCCAGCAACACTCTAGGGGGATACACCGGGGAGCTGTTTTTT. Translating it yields CASNTLGGYTGELFF. V and J are TRBV27 and TRBJ2-2, with TRBD1 as a possible D gene (6 bases). The V end lost 7 bases, the J end lost 3 bases, and 15 bases lay between the germline ends. CDR1 MNHEY and CDR2 SMNVEV come from the germline V gene (reference sequence). This CDR3 region has 15 residues.